One TCR beta chain is described in this entry. Its antigen remains unknown. The germline CDR1 and CDR2 sequences are KGHSH and LQKENI. This CDR3 comprises 17 residues. V dropped 3 bases and J dropped 5; count of bases not matched to a gene: 8. Separate from the roughly 730-subject first cohort, the approximately 120-subject validation cohort was the one that the donors belonged to. The record originates from a study of cytomegalovirus exposure and HLA in healthy donors. Findings and limits, study-wide: Some public TCRs appeared in many individuals, while most sequences were rare. Researchers reported that a few CMV-associated chains were confirmed in vitro as CMV antigen-specific. Some TCR beta chains (164 of them) were listed as cytomegalovirus-associated.

Measured with immunoSEQ multiplex PCR; TCRdb has only the in-frame clones, and not every one. The profile shows 60,000 to 65,000 clones, less than 96% of them singletons. The chain is built from TRBV18 and TRBJ2-5; TRBD2 agrees at 14 bases. Specimen: PBMCs. The sequence came from a woman aged 18-29 years in good health and CMV-seronegative. The CDR3 DNA reads as TGTGCCAGCTCACCGCCGACTAGCGGGGGGGCCCGGGAGACCCAGTACTTC. This encodes CASSPPTSGGARETQYF.